These 9 T cell receptor beta chains were all obtained from the same sample, sequenced in a study of naive and memory T cell subsets. An equimolar mix of two oligonucleotides served as the beta constant-region primer for TRBC1 and TRBC2. Ligated cDNA was amplified by four rounds of PCR with nested alpha and beta constant-region primers and SP2. One entry per CDR3 protein results from TCRdb running MiXCR on the UMI-ligation and nested PCR reads. The sample records 95,000 to 150,000 distinct CDR3 sequences, roughly 36% being singletons. Sequenced input: central memory CD4+ T cells from blood. Source of these receptors: a human donor in good health.

This chain uses TRBV6-1 with TRBJ2-2, with TRBD1 as a possible D gene (6 bases). Germline V gene lookup returns CDR1 MNHNS and CDR2 SASEGT. The CDR3 loop spans 14 amino acids. V was trimmed by 5 bases and J by 5 bases, leaving 12 bases between them. CDR3 DNA sequence: TGTGCCAGCAGTCTCCGGACAGCAACCGGGGAGCTGTTTTTT. It encodes CASSLRTATGELFF.

This clonotype was found a few times. The J gene is TRBJ2-3, the V gene TRBV20-1; D ambiguous. V was shortened by 2 bases and J by 0 bases, with 6 bases between the two germline ends. Per the germline V gene, CDR1 is DFQATT and CDR2 is SNEGSKA (reference sequence). The length of the CDR3 is 13 residues. This chain's CDR3 is CSARNPSTDTQYF. For the CDR3, the DNA is TGCAGTGCTAGAAATCCTAGCACAGATACGCAGTATTTT.

This clonotype has a handful of counts. An end of the junction differs from the germline gene, which may be a read error. This chain joins TRBV20-1 and TRBJ2-1; TRBD2 matches at 7 bases. Germline V CDR1 and CDR2: DFQATT, SNEGSKA (reference sequence). This CDR3 spans 10 amino acids. The CDR3 spells CSAGGEGRVF. The DNA of the CDR3 is TGCAGTGCTGGGGGGGAAGGCCGGGTCTTC.

The CDR3 nucleotides read TGTGCCAGCACGGACAGGGACAATCAGCCCCAGCATTTT. Translated: CASTDRDNQPQHF. The chain has TRBV2 and TRBJ1-5, with 8 bases matching TRBD1. Germline V CDR1 and CDR2: SNHLY, FYNNEI. There are 13 residues in the CDR3. Trimming removed 7 bases from V and 3 bases from J; junction bases left unmatched: 2.

V usage is TRBV12-3 or TRBV12-4 and J usage is TRBJ1-2, with a tentative D call TRBD1 (5 bases). The CDR3 length is 12 residues. The V end lost 6 bases, the J end lost 8 bases, and 13 bases lay between the germline ends. The CDR3 reads CASSKKRGGYTF. In nucleotides, the CDR3 is TGTGCCAGCAGCAAAAAGAGGGGAGGCTACACCTTC.

The chain combines TRBV2 with TRBJ2-3; 7 nucleotides match TRBD2. Germline V lookup: CDR1 SNHLY, CDR2 FYNNEI. This CDR3 has 14 residues. Losses at the gene ends were 3 bases for V and 8 bases for J; bases not matched to a gene: 8. CDR3 loop: CASSEGGNKATQYF. CDR3 nucleotide sequence: TGTGCCAGCAGTGAGGGAGGGAACAAGGCTACGCAGTATTTT.

The chain has TRBV5-4 and TRBJ2-1; a weak D match, TRBD1 (6 bases). The V end was cut by 3 bases, the J end by 7 bases, with 11 bases between. The CDR3 is 13 residues long. From germline, CDR1 is SGHNT and CDR2 YYREEE (reference sequence). CDR3 sequence: CASSYGQGNEQFF. As DNA, the CDR3 is TGTGCCAGCAGCTACGGCCAGGGGAATGAGCAGTTCTTC.

The rearrangement uses TRBV7-6 and TRBJ1-5; 11 bases map to TRBD1. The CDR3 contains 15 residues. Germline V CDR1 and CDR2: SGHVS, FNYEAQ. V shed 5 bases and J 4 bases; nucleotides not matched to a gene: 4. The DNA of the CDR3 is TGTGCCAGCAGCCGGGACAGGGGGAGGAATCAGCCCCAGCATTTT. Protein sequence: CASSRDRGRNQPQHF.

In its sample, this clonotype was seen a few times. One junction end disagrees with the germline gene, perhaps due to a read error. The chain joins TRBV7-8 to TRBJ2-5; 13 nucleotides line up with TRBD2. The CDR3 is 15 amino acids. Germline lookup yields CDR1 SGHVS and CDR2 FQNEAQ. The CDR3 region is CASSKGLAGQGTQYF. Written as DNA, the CDR3 is TGTGCCAGCAGCAAGGGACTAGCGGGGCAAGGGACCCAGTACTTC.